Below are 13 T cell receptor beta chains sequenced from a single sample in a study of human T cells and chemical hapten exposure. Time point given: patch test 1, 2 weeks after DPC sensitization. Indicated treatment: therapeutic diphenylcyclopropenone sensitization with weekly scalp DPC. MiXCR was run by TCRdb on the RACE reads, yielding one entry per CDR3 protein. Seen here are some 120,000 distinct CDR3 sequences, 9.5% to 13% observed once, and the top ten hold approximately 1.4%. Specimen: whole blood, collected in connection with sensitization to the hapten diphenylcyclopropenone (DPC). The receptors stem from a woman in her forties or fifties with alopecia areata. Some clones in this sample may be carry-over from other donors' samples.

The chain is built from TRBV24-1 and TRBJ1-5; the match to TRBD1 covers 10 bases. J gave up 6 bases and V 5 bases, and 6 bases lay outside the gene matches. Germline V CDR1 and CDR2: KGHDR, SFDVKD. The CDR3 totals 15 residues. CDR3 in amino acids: CATSGGQGIAQPQHF. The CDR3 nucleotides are TGTGCCACCAGTGGGGGACAGGGGATAGCTCAGCCCCAGCATTTT.

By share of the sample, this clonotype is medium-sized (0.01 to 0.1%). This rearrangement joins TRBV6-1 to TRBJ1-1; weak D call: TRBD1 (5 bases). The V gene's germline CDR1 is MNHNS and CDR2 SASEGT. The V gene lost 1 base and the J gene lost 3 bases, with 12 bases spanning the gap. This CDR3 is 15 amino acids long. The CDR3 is CASSEGQGDYTEAFF. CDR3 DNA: TGTGCCAGCAGTGAAGGTCAGGGTGATTACACTGAAGCTTTCTTT.

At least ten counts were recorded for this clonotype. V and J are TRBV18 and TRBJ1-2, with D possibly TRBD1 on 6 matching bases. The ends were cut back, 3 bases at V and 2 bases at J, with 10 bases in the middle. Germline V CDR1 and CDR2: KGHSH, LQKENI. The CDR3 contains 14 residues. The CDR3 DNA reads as TGTGCCAGCTCACCGGCAGGACAGAACTATGGCTACACCTTC. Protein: CASSPAGQNYGYTF. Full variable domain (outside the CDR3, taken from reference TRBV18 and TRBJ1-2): NAGVMQNPRHLVRRRGQEARLRCSPMKGHSHVYWYRQLPEEGLKFMVYLQKENIIDESGMPKERFSAEFPKEGPSILRIQQVVRGDSAAYFCASSPAGQNYGYTFGSGTRLTVV.

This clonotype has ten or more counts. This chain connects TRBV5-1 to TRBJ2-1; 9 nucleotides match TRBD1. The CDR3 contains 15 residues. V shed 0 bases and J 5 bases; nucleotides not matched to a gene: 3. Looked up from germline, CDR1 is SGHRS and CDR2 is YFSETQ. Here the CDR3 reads CASSLAGTGNNEQFF. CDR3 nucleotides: TGCGCCAGCAGCTTGGCCGGGACAGGGAACAATGAGCAGTTCTTC.

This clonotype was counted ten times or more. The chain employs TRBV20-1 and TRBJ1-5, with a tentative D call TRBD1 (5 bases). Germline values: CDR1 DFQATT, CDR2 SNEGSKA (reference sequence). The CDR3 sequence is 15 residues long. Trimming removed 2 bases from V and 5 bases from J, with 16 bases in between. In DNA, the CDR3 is TGCAGTGCTAGATGGCGGGGCAGGGCACATCAGCCCCAGCATTTT. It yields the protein CSARWRGRAHQPQHF.

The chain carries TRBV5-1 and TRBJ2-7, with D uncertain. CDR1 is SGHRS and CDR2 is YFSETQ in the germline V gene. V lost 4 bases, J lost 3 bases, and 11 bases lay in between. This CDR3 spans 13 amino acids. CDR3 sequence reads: CASSVIYGYEQYF. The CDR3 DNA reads TGCGCCAGCAGCGTGATCTACGGCTACGAGCAGTACTTC.

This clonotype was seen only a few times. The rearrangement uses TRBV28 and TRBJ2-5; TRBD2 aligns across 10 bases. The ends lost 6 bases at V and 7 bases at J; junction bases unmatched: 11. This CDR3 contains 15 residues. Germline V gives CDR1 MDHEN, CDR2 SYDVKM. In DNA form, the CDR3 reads TGTGCCAGCAGCACGGGACTAGCGTTTCAAAGGACCCAGTACTTC. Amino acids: CASSTGLAFQRTQYF.

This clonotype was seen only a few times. In DNA form, the CDR3 reads TGTGCCAGCAGTTGGGGGGGTAGCAATCAGCCCCAGCATTTT. The encoded protein is CASSWGGSNQPQHF. This chain uses TRBV6-2 or TRBV6-3 with TRBJ1-5, with D possibly TRBD1 on 5 matching bases. The CDR3 totals 14 residues. Germline V CDR1 and CDR2: MNHEY, SVGEGT. The germline V and J ends were trimmed by 4 bases and 0 bases, with 7 bases remaining between them.

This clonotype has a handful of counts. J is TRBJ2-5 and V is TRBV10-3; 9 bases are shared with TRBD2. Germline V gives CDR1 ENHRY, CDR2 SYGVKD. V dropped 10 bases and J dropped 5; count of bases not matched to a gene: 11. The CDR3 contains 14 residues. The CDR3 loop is CASSPGGGVETQYF. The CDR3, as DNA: TGTGCCAGCTCCCCGGGCGGGGGGGTGGAGACCCAGTACTTC.

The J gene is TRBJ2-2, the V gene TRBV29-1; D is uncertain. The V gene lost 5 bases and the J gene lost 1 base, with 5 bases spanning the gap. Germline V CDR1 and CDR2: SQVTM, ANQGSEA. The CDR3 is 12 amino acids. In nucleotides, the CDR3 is TGCAGCGTTTGGGGGAACACCGGGGAGCTGTTTTTT. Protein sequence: CSVWGNTGELFF.

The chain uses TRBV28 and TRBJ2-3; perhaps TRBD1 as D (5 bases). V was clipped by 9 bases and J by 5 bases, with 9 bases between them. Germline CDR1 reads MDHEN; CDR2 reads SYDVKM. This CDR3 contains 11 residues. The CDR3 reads CASHQGDTQYF. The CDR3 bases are TGTGCCAGTCACCAGGGAGATACGCAGTATTTT.

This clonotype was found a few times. CDR3 protein: CASSPWVVSTDTQYF. The CDR3 region has the DNA TGTGCCAGCAGCCCCTGGGTAGTAAGCACAGATACGCAGTATTTT. The rearrangement joins TRBV14 to TRBJ2-3; D unclear. The germline V and J ends were trimmed by 4 bases and 0 bases, with 11 bases remaining between them. From germline, CDR1 is SGHDN and CDR2 FVKESK. The length of the CDR3 is 15 residues.

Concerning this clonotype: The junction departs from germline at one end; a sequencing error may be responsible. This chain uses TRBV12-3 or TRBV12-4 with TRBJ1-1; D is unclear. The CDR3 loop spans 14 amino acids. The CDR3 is CASRRGLKNTEVFF. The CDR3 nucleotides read TGTGCCAGCAGGAGAGGACTGAAGAACACTGAAGTTTTCTTT.